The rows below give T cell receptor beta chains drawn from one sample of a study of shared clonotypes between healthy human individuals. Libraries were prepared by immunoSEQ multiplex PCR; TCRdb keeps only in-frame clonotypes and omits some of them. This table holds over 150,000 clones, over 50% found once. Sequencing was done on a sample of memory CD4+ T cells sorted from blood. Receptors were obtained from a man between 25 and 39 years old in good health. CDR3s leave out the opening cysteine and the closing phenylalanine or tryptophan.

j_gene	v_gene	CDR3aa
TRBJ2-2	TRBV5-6	ASSQNTGELF
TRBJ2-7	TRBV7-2	ASSLAFRGSEQY
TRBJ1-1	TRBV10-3	AISDKGSTEAF
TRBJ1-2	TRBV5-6	ASRPPGGPFGYT
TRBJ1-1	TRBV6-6	ASNPPENTEAF
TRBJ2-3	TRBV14	ASMGRGGTDTQY
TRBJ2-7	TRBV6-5	ASSISGTDYEQY
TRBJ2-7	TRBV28	ASSFSGNRGYEQY
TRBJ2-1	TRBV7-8	ASSSYRGHEQF
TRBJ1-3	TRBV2	ASSALGNTIY
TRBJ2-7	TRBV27	ASSSRGGWGTRIYEQY
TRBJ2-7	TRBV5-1	ASSLGGPSGYEQY
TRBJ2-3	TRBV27	ASSLSSRLSSTDTQY
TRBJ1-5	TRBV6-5	ASSEDNQPQH
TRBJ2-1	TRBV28	ASSTRRTSYNEQF
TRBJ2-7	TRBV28	ASRTGGVYEQY
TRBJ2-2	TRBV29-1	SVTDRGLVGELF
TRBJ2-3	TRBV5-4	ASSPGEDTQY
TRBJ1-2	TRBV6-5	ASSSGGGRGYT
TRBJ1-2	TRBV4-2	ASSQDPKRGYT
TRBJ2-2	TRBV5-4	ASRRVTGGVTGELF
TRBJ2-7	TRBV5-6	ASSFRASGRYEQY
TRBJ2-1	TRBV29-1	SVDYSAPTRSAYNEQF
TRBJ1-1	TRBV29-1	SVALQGNTEAF
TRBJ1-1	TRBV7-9	ASSWVGGTEAF
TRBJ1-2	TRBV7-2	ASAPGDYGYT
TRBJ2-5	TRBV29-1	SVPGTSGTETQY
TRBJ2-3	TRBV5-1	ASSLGALASDTQY
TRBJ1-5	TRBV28	ASRFQHSNQPQH
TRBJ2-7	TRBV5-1	ASRGGPLEQY
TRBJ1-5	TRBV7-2	ASSWAGTNQPQH
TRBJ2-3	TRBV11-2	ASSLAVPGSATQY
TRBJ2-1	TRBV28	ASSFSGQGVGEQF
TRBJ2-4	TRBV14	ASSLQGAFGKNIQY
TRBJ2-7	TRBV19	ASSTSHLGQGSYEQY
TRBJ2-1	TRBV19	ASSARYDSYNEQF
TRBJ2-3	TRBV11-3	ASSFGQGIEDTQY
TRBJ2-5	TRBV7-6	ASSLGHGQGVKTQY
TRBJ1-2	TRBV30	AWSVWRERYT
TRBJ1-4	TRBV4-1	ASSQAPGQHRGEKLF
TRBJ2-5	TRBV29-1	STAGTADQETQY
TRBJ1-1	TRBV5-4	ASSGANRGRTEAF
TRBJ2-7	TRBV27	ASSLSLVLSSYEQY
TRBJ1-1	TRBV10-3	AAGQAGDTEAF
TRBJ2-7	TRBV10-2	ASSEGGLAGPFYEQY
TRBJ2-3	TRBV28	ASSLGGRLDTQY